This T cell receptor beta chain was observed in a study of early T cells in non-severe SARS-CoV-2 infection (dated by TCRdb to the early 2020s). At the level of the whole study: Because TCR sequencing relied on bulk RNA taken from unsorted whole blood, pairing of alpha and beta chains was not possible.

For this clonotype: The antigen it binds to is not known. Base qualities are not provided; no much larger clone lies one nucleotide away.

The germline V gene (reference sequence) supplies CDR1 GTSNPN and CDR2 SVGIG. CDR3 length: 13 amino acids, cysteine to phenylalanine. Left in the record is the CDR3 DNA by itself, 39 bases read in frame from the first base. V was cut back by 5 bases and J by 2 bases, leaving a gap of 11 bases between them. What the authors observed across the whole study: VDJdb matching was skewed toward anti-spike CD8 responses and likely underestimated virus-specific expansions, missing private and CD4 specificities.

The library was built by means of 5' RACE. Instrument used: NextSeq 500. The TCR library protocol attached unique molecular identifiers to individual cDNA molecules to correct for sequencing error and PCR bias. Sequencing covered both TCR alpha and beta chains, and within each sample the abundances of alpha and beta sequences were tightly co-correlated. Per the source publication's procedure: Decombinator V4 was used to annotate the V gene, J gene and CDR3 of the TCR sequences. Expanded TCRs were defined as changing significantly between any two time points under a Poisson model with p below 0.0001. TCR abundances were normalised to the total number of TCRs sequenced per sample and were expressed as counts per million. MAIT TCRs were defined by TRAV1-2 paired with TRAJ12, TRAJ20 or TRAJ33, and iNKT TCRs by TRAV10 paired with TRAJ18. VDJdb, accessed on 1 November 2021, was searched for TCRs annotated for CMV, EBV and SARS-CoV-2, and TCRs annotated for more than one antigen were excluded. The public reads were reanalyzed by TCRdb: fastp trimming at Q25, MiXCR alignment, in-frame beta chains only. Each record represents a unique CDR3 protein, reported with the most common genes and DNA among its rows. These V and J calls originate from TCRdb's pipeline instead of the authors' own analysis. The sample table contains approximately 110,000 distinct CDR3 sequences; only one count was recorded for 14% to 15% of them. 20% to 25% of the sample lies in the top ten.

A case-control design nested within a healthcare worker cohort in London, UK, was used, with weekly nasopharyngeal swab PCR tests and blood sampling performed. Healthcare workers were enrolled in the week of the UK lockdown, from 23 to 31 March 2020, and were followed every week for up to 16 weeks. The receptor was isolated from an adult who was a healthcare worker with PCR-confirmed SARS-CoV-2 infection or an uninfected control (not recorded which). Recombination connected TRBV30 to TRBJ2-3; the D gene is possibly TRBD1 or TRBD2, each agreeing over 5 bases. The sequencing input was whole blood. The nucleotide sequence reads TGTGCCTGGTCCCCGGGGCTCACAGATACGCAGTATTTT. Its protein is CAWSPGLTDTQYF.